The 9 T cell receptor beta chains in this list originate from one sample, sequenced in a study of neoadjuvant anti-PD-1 for oral cavity cancer. Regarding time point: after neoadjuvant nivolumab, at surgical resection. Assay: immunoSEQ multiplex PCR; the TCRdb copy retains only in-frame clones and omits some. The sample consists of tens of thousands of clones, roughly nine tenths of them appearing once. The sequencing used PBMCs, collected after nivolumab (anti-PD-1) treatment. The receptors here all came from a person aged 35-80 years with oral cavity squamous cell carcinoma.

The CDR3 protein is CASSLGVGLDGYTF. The DNA for the CDR3 is TGTGCCAGCAGCTTGGGGGTAGGTCTTGATGGCTACACCTTC. The V gene is TRBV5-4, the J gene TRBJ1-2; no clear D. The CDR3 extends over 14 amino acids. The V and J ends lost 0 bases and 6 bases respectively, with 12 bases between them. Germline lookup yields CDR1 SGHNT and CDR2 YYREEE (reference sequence).

The J gene is TRBJ1-6, the V gene TRBV4-2; D is uncertain. Trimming left V 0 bases short and J 3 bases short, with 12 bases between. CDR1 LGHNA and CDR2 YNFKEQ come from the germline V gene. CDR3 length: 17 residues. The CDR3 is CASSQDRGGNYNSPLHF. In nucleotides, the CDR3 is TGTGCCAGCAGCCAAGATCGAGGAGGGAACTATAATTCACCCCTCCACTTT.

This sequence joins TRBV5-1 and TRBJ2-7; D might be TRBD2 (5 bases). Trimming pared 3 bases from V and 3 bases from J, leaving 7 bases between. Germline CDR1 and CDR2: SGHRS and YFSETQ. CDR3 length equals 12 residues. The CDR3 protein is CASSSGNYEQYF. CDR3 nucleotides: TGCGCCAGCAGCTCCGGGAACTACGAGCAGTACTTC.

The V and J genes are TRBV7-9 and TRBJ2-7; maybe TRBD2 (6 bases). Germline assignment: CDR1 SEHNR and CDR2 FQNEAQ (reference sequence). Trimming took 3 bases from V and 0 from J, leaving 9 bases between them. The CDR3 runs 14 residues. The CDR3 DNA is TGTGCCAGCAGCTTGGGGGGATTCTCCTACGAGCAGTACTTC. Its translation is CASSLGGFSYEQYF.

The rearrangement joins TRBV6-5 to TRBJ1-1; D ambiguous. The germline V gene encodes CDR1 MNHEY and CDR2 SVGAGI. The CDR3 covers 14 residues. Trimming removed 0 bases from V and 1 base from J, with 6 bases in between. The CDR3 bases are TGTGCCAGCAGTTACTCGGAGGGGAACACTGAAGCTTTCTTT. It yields the protein CASSYSEGNTEAFF.

The chain couples TRBV5-4 to TRBJ1-1; possibly TRBD1 for D (6 bases). The germline V and J ends were trimmed by 4 bases and 6 bases, with 19 bases remaining between them. Germline-derived CDR1 and CDR2 are SGHNT and YYREEE (reference sequence). There are 15 residues in the CDR3. The CDR3 loop is CASSSILQGMAEAFF. CDR3 DNA sequence: TGTGCCAGCAGCAGTATTTTACAGGGTATGGCTGAAGCTTTCTTT.

The J gene is TRBJ1-4, the V gene TRBV4-1; the D is unclear. Trimming took off 2 bases at V and 3 bases at J, with 10 bases between the two ends. The CDR3 covers 15 residues. The germline CDR1 and CDR2 sequences are MGHRA and YSYEKL. The CDR3 sequence is CASSQPYRANEKLFF. The CDR3 DNA sequence: TGCGCCAGCAGCCAACCCTACAGAGCTAATGAAAAACTGTTTTTT.

In nucleotides, the CDR3 is TGTGCCAGCAGTAAAACAGGGGCGGGCTACAATGAGCAGTTCTTC. Translated: CASSKTGAGYNEQFF. This chain joins TRBV6-1 and TRBJ2-1, with 7 bases fitting TRBD1. CDR1 MNHNS and CDR2 SASEGT come from the germline V gene. This CDR3 contains 15 residues. J gave up 3 bases and V 5 bases, and 7 bases lay outside the gene matches.

CDR3 nucleotide sequence: TGTGCCAGCAGCTTGATGGTCAGGGGGCCTGAAGCTTTCTTT. Translated: CASSLMVRGPEAFF. The chain is built from TRBV7-8 and TRBJ1-1; the match to TRBD1 covers 8 bases. Trimming took 3 bases from V and 6 from J; bases not matched to a gene: 6. The CDR3 extends over 14 amino acids. Germline lookup yields CDR1 SGHVS and CDR2 FQNEAQ. Looking up the rest from reference TRBV7-8 and TRBJ1-1 gives the full variable domain: GAGVSQSPRYKVAKRGQDVALRCDPISGHVSLFWYQQALGQGPEFLTYFQNEAQLDKSGLPSDRFFAERPEGSVSTLKIQRTQQEDSAVYLCASSLMVRGPEAFFGQGTRLTVV.